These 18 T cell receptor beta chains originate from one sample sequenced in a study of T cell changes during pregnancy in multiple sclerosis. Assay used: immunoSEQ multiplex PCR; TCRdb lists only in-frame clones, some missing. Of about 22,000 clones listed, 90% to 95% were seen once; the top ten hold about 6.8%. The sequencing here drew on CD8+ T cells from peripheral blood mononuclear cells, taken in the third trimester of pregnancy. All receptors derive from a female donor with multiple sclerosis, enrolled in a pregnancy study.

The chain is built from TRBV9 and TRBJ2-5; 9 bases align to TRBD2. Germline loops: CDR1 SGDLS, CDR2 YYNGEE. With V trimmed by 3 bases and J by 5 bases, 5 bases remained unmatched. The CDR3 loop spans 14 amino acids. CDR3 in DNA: TGTGCCAGCAGCGGGGGGGGACTAGCTGAGACCCAGTACTTC. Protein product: CASSGGGLAETQYF.

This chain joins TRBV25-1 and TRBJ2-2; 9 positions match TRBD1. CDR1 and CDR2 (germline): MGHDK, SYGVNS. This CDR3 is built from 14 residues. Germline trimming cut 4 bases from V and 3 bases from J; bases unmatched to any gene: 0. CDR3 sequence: CASSGTGDTGELFF. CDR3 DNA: TGTGCCAGCAGTGGGACAGGGGACACCGGGGAGCTGTTTTTT.

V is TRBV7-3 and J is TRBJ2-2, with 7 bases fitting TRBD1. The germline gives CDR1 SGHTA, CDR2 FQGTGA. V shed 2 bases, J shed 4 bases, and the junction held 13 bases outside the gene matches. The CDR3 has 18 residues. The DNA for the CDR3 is TGTGCCAGCAGCTTAGACCTACCGGGACAGAAATCCACCGGGGAGCTGTTTTTT. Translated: CASSLDLPGQKSTGELFF. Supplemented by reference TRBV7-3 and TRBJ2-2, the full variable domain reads GAGVSQTPSNKVTEKGKYVELRCDPISGHTALYWYRQSLGQGPEFLIYFQGTGAADDSGLPNDRFFAVRPEGSVSTLKIQRTERGDSAVYLCASSLDLPGQKSTGELFFGEGSRLTVL.

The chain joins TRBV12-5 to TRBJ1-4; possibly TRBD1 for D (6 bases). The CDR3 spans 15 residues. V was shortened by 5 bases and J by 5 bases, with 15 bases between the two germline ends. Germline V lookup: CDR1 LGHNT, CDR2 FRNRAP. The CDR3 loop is CASGPSTGRNEKLFF. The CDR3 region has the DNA TGTGCTAGTGGTCCCTCGACAGGACGAAATGAAAAACTGTTTTTT.

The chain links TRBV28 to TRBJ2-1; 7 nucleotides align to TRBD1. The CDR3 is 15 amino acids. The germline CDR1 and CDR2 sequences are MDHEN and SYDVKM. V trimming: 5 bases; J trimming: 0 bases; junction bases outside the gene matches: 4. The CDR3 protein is CASSLGTVSYNEQFF. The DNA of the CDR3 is TGTGCCAGCAGTCTAGGGACAGTCTCCTACAATGAGCAGTTCTTC. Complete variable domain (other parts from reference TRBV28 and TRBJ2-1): DVKVTQSSRYLVKRTGEKVFLECVQDMDHENMFWYRQDPGLGLRLIYFSYDVKMKEKGDIPEGYSVSREKKERFSLILESASTNQTSMYLCASSLGTVSYNEQFFGPGTRLTVL.

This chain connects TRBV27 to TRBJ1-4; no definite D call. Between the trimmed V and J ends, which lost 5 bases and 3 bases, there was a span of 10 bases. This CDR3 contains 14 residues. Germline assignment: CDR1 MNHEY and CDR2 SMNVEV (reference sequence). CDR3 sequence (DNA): TGTGCCAGCAGTCCCCACGGGTCTAATGAAAAACTGTTTTTT. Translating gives CASSPHGSNEKLFF.

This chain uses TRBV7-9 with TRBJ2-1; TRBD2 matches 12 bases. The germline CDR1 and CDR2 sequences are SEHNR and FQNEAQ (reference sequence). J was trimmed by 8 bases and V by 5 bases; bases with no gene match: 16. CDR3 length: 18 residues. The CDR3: CASSGWIWTSGVQDEQFF. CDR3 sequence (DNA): TGTGCCAGCAGCGGATGGATATGGACTAGCGGGGTCCAAGATGAGCAGTTCTTC.

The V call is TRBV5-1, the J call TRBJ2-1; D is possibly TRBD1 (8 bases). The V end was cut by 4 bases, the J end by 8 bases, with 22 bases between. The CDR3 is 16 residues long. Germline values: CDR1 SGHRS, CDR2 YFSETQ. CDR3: CASSKQGGLVGDEQFF. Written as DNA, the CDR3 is TGCGCCAGCAGCAAACAGGGGGGGCTAGTCGGGGATGAGCAGTTCTTC.

CDR3 DNA sequence: TGTGCCAGCAGCGTAGTAGGCGGGCAAGAGACCCAGTACTTC. This encodes CASSVVGGQETQYF. The J gene is TRBJ2-5, the V gene TRBV9; possibly TRBD2 for D (5 bases). Germline values: CDR1 SGDLS, CDR2 YYNGEE. CDR3 length equals 14 residues. Trimming removed 0 bases from V and 2 bases from J, with 8 bases in between.

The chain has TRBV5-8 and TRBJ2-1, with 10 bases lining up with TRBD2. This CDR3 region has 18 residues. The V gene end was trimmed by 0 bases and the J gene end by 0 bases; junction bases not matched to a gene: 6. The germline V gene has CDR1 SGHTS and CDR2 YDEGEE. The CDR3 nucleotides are TGTGCCAGCAGCTTGGTGGTAGCGGGGGGATACTCCTACAATGAGCAGTTCTTC. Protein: CASSLVVAGGYSYNEQFF.

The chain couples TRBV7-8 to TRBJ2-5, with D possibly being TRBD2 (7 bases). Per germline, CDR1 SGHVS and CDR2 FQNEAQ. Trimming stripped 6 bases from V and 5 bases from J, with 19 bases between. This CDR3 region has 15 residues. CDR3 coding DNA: TGTGCCAGCAGGTACCGTCGGGGGGCCGTGGAGACCCAGTACTTC. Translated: CASRYRRGAVETQYF. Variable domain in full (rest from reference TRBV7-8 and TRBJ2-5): GAGVSQSPRYKVAKRGQDVALRCDPISGHVSLFWYQQALGQGPEFLTYFQNEAQLDKSGLPSDRFFAERPEGSVSTLKIQRTQQEDSAVYLCASRYRRGAVETQYFGPGTRLLVL.

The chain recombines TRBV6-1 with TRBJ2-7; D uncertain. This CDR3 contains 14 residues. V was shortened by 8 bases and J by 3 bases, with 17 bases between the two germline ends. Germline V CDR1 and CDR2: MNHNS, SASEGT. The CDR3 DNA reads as TGTGCCAGCGACGACATGGGCAGTCTCTACGAGCAGTACTTC. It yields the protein CASDDMGSLYEQYF.

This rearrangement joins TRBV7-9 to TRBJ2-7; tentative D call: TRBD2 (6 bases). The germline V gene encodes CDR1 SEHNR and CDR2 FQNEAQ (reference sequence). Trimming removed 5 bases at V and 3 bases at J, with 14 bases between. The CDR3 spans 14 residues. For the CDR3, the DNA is TGTGCCAGCAGCCCAGGAGGGGTGGGCTACGAGCAGTACTTC. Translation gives CASSPGGVGYEQYF.

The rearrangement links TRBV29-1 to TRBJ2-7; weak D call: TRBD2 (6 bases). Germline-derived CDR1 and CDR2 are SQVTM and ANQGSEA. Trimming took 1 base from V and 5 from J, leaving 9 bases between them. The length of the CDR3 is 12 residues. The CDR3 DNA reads TGCAGCGTTGAAGCGGGAGCTAACGAGCAGTACTTC. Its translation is CSVEAGANEQYF.

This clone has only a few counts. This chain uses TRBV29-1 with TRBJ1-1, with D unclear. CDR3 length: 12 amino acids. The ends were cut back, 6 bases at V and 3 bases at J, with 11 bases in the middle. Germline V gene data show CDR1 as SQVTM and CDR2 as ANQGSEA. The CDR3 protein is CSVLGWDTEAFF. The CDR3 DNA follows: TGCAGCGTGTTGGGCTGGGACACTGAAGCTTTCTTT.

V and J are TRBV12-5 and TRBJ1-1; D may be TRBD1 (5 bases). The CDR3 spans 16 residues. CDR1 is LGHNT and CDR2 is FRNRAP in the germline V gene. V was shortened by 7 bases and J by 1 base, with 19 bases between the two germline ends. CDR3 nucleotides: TGTGCTAGTGCCACACCCGAGCAGGGATCGAACACTGAAGCTTTCTTT. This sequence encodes CASATPEQGSNTEAFF.

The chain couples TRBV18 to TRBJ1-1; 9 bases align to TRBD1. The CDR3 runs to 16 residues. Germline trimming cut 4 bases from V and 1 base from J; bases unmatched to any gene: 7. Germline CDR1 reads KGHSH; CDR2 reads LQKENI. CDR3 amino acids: CASSLGQGRRNTEAFF. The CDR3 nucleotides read TGTGCCAGCTCACTAGGACAGGGGAGGAGGAACACTGAAGCTTTCTTT.

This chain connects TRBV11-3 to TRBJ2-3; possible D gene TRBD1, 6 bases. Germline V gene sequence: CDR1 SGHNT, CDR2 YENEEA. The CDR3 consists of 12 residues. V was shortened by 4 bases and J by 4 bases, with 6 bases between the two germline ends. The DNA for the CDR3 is TGTGCCAGCAGCTCAGGGGCAGATACGCAGTATTTT. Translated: CASSSGADTQYF.